The entry that follows covers one TCR beta chain sequence. The antigen it recognizes is unknown. The sample holds no much larger clone one base away, and base qualities are not on file. This sample was included in a study of siplizumab effects on memory and regulatory T cells (dated by TCRdb to 2018 to 2020). Background for the entire study: The effect of the anti-CD2 antibody siplizumab on alloreactive T-cell subsets was examined in allogeneic mixed lymphocyte reactions constructed from human PBMCs.

Summary of the overall study and its limitations: Because sequences below about 10^-5 frequency were poorly captured, only a minor fraction of alloreactive clones could be mapped to unstimulated subsets. Among mappable alloreactive CD4+ clones, the Treg-derived fraction averaged approximately 72% with siplizumab versus about 27% in control reactions. The cumulative frequency of alloreactive sequences traceable to unstimulated CD4+ memory T cells was significantly reduced by siplizumab. Unstimulated naive T cells appeared to be more diverse than memory T cells, and naive cells seemed to make a substantial contribution to the alloresponse. The suppressive function of proliferating Tregs from siplizumab cultures was not functionally confirmed. Roughly 80-97% of proliferating CD4+ or CD8+ clones could not be assigned a naive or memory phenotype.

Sorted unstimulated T cells and proliferating T cells recovered from mixed lymphocyte reactions underwent TCRbeta CDR3 sequencing. Fresh whole blood from about 11 HLA-typed healthy donors was used as the source from which PBMCs were isolated. To map where alloreactive clones came from, unstimulated CD4+ regulatory T cells were FACS-sorted. Per the germline V gene, LGHNT is the CDR1 and FRNRAP is the CDR2. The CDR3 numbers 15 residues from cysteine through phenylalanine. CDR3 DNA is the only sequence kept; it has 45 bases, read in frame from the first base. A distance of 12 bases separates the germline ends of V and J, which lose 2 bases and 4 bases respectively. To prepare the library, the immunoSEQ multiplex PCR assay was applied. The deep sequencing platform assayed about 10^5 TCR templates per sample. Genomic DNA extracted from sorted T cells was the material used for TCRbeta CDR3 sequencing. Per the authors' processing: The R programming language was used for clonal analysis of TCRbeta CDR3 data. Alloreactive CD4+ and CD8+ clones were identified by comparing unstimulated samples to CFSE-low samples taken after the reaction. Regulatory or non-regulatory origin of alloreactive CD4+ clones was assigned by matching sequences to the sorted unstimulated Treg and non-Treg repertoires. Held by TCRdb, this immuneACCESS table contains in-frame sequences only and omits some clones. Under half of the omission traces to an unresolved V gene where checked; the cause of the rest is unknown. Clone size and the V and J calls come from that table; the DNA yielded D and trimming. This sample holds tens of thousands of clones; 87% were observed only once. The ten largest clones represent over 1.5% of the sample.

The rearrangement joined TRBV12-5 to TRBJ2-1, with the D gene not confidently named. Sequencing was performed on Tregs sorted from blood. The TCR was taken from a human donor in good health. The CDR3 protein sequence reads: CASGLLPQLYNEQFF. The base sequence is TGTGCTAGTGGTTTGCTTCCCCAGCTATACAATGAGCAGTTCTTC.